These 3 T cell receptor beta chains were all obtained from the same sample, sequenced in a study of T cell responses to AZD1222 COVID-19 vaccine. Repertoires were generated with immunoSEQ multiplex PCR, while TCRdb's copy carries only in-frame clones and drops some. This table has about 120,000 clones, approximately 90% appearing once. This specimen was peripheral blood, taken on day 0 of AZD1222 vaccination. Receptor source: an adult in good health.

The chain uses TRBV15 and TRBJ2-1; D is possibly TRBD2 (6 bases). Looked up from germline, CDR1 is LNHNV and CDR2 is YYDKDF (reference sequence). The V end lost 3 bases, the J end lost 2 bases, and 14 bases lay between the germline ends. This CDR3 is 16 amino acids long. CDR3 in DNA: TGTGCCACCAGCAGTCGGGGGAAGGGTGCCTACAATGAGCAGTTCTTC. Its protein is CATSSRGKGAYNEQFF.

This clone has just a few counts. The chain couples TRBV5-4 to TRBJ2-5; 14 nucleotides agree with TRBD2. Germline trimming cut 0 bases from V and 1 base from J; bases unmatched to any gene: 5. CDR1 and CDR2 (germline): SGHNT, YYREEE (reference sequence). CDR3 size: 18 residues. The CDR3: CASSLGGTSGSGQETQYF. In DNA form, the CDR3 reads TGTGCCAGCAGCTTGGGTGGGACTAGCGGGAGCGGCCAAGAGACCCAGTACTTC.

The chain employs TRBV5-1 and TRBJ1-1, with no clear D. This CDR3 comprises 15 residues. Germline V gene sequence: CDR1 SGHRS, CDR2 YFSETQ. Between the trimmed V and J ends, which lost 4 bases and 0 bases, there was a span of 13 bases. The CDR3 reads CASSPGGTMNTEAFF. CDR3 in DNA: TGCGCCAGCAGCCCCGGTGGCACCATGAACACTGAAGCTTTCTTT.